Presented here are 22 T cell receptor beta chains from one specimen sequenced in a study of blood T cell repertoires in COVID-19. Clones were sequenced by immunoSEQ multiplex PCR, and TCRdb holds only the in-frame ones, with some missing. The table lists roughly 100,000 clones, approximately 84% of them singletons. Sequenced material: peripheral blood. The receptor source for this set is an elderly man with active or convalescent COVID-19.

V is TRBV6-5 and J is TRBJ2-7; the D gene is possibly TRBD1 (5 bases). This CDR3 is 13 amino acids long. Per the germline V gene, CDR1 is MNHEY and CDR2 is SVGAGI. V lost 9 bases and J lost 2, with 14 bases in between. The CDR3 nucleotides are TGTGCCAGTCAGGGTCCCCCTACCTACGAGCAGTACTTC. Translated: CASQGPPTYEQYF.

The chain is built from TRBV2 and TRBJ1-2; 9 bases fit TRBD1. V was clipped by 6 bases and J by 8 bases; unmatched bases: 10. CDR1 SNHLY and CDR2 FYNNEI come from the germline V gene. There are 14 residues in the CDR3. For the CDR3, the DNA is TGTGCCAGCAGCGGACAGGGGTCTGTAGGGGGCTACACCTTC. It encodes CASSGQGSVGGYTF.

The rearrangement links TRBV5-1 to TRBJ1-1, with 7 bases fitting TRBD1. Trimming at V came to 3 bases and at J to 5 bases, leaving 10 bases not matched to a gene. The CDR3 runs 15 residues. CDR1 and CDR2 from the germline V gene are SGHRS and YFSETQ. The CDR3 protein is CASSSGTAGTTEAFF. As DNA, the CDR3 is TGCGCCAGCAGCTCCGGGACAGCTGGGACGACTGAAGCTTTCTTT. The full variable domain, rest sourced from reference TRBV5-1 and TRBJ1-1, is KAGVTQTPRYLIKTRGQQVTLSCSPISGHRSVSWYQQTPGQGLQFLFEYFSETQRNKGNFPGRFSGRQFSNSRSEMNVSTLELGDSALYLCASSSGTAGTTEAFFGQGTRLTVV.

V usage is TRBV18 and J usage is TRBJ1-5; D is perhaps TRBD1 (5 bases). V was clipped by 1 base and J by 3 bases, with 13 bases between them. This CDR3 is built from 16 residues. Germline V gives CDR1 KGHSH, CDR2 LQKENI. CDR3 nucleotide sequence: TGTGCCAGCTCACCACGGAGTGACAGCCTCAATCAGCCCCAGCATTTT. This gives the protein CASSPRSDSLNQPQHF.

This CDR3 reads CATSPRGVWAGEDEKLFF. The CDR3 DNA reads TGTGCCACCAGCCCCCGCGGAGTTTGGGCAGGGGAAGACGAAAAACTGTTTTTT. The chain is built from TRBV15 and TRBJ1-4, with D maybe TRBD1 (6 bases). V shed 5 bases and J shed 8 bases, with 27 bases lying between them. CDR3 length: 18 residues. Per germline, CDR1 LNHNV and CDR2 YYDKDF (reference sequence).

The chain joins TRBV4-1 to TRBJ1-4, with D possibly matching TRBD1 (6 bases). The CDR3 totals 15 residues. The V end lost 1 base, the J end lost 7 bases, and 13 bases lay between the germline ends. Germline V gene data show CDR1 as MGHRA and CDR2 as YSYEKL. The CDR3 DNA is TGCGCCAGCAGCCAAGTACAGGGACGAGGTGAAAAACTGTTTTTT. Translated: CASSQVQGRGEKLFF.

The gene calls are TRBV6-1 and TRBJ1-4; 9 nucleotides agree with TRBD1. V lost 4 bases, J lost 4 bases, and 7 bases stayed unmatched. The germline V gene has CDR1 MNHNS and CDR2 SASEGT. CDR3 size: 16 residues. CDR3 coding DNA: TGTGCCAGCAGTGTCGAGCGGACAGGGGTTAATGAAAAACTGTTTTTT. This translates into CASSVERTGVNEKLFF.

CDR3 protein: CASSYSRRRSNSPLHF. As DNA, the CDR3 is TGTGCCAGCAGTTACTCACGGCGGAGGTCTAATTCACCCCTCCACTTT. The rearrangement joins TRBV6-5 to TRBJ1-6; D is unclear. The V end lost 0 bases, the J end lost 6 bases, and 12 bases lay between the germline ends. The germline V gene encodes CDR1 MNHEY and CDR2 SVGAGI. The CDR3 is made up of 16 amino acids.

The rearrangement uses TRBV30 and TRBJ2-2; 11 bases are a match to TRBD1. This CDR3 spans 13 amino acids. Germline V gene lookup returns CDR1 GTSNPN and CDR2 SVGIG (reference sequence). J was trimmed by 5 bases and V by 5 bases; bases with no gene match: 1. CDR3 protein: CAWGTGGTGELFF. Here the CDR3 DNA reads TGTGCCTGGGGGACAGGGGGGACCGGGGAGCTGTTTTTT.

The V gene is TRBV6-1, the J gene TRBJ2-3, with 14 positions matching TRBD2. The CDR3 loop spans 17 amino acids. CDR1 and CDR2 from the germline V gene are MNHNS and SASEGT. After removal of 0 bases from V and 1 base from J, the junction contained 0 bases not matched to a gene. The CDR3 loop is CASSEAGLAGGTDTQYF. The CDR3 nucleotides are TGTGCCAGCAGTGAAGCGGGACTAGCGGGGGGCACAGATACGCAGTATTTT.

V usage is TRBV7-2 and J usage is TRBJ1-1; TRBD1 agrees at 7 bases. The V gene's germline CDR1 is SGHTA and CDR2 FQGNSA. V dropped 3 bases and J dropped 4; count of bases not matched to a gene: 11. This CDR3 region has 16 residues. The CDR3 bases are TGTGCCAGCAGCTTTCGTCTTGGCAGGGGGGCCACTGAAGCTTTCTTT. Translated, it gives CASSFRLGRGATEAFF. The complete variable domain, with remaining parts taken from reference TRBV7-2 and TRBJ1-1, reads GAGVSQSPSNKVTEKGKDVELRCDPISGHTALYWYRQSLGQGLEFLIYFQGNSAPDKSGLPSDRFSAERTGGSVSTLTIQRTQQEDSAVYLCASSFRLGRGATEAFFGQGTRLTVV.

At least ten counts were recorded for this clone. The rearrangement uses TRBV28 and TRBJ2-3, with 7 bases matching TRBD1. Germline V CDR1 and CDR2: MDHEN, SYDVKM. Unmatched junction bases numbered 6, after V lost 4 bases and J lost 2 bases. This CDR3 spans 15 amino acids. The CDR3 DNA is TGTGCCAGCAGTTCACCGGGACAGCCCACAGATACGCAGTATTTT. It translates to CASSSPGQPTDTQYF. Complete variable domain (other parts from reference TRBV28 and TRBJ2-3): DVKVTQSSRYLVKRTGEKVFLECVQDMDHENMFWYRQDPGLGLRLIYFSYDVKMKEKGDIPEGYSVSREKKERFSLILESASTNQTSMYLCASSSPGQPTDTQYFGPGTRLTVL.

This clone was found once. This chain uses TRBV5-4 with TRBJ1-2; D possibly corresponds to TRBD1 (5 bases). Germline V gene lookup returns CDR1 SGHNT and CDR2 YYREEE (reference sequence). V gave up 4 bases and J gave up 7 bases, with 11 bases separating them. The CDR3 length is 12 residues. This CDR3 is CASSVPGFGYTF. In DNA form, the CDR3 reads TGTGCCAGCAGCGTACCAGGGTTTGGCTACACCTTC. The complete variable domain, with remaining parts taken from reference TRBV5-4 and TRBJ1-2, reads ETGVTQSPTHLIKTRGQQVTLRCSSQSGHNTVSWYQQALGQGPQFIFQYYREEENGRGNFPPRFSGLQFPNYSSELNVNALELDDSALYLCASSVPGFGYTFGSGTRLTVV.

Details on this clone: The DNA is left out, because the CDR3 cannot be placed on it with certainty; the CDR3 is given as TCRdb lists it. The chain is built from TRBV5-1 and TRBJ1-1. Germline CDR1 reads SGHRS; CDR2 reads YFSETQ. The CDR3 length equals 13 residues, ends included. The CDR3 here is CASSLEVAVGSFF.

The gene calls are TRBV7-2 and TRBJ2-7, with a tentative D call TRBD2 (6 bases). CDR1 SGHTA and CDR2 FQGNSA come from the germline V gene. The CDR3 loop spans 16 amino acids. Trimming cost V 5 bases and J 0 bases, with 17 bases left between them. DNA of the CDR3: TGTGCCAGCAGCCCCCTCCGGTCTAGCGACTCCTACGAGCAGTACTTC. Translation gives CASSPLRSSDSYEQYF. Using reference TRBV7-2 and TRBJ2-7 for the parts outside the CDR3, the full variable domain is GAGVSQSPSNKVTEKGKDVELRCDPISGHTALYWYRQSLGQGLEFLIYFQGNSAPDKSGLPSDRFSAERTGGSVSTLTIQRTQQEDSAVYLCASSPLRSSDSYEQYFGPGTRLTVT.

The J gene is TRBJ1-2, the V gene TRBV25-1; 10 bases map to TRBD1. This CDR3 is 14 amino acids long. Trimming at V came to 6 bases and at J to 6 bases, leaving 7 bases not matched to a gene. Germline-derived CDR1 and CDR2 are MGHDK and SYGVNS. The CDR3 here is CASRAGQGKDGYTF. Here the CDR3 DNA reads TGTGCCAGCAGGGCGGGACAGGGGAAAGATGGCTACACCTTC.

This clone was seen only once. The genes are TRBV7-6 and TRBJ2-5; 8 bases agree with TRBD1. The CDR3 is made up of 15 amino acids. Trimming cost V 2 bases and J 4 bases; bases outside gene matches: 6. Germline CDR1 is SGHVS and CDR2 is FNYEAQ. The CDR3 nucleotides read TGTGCCAGCAGCTTACAGGGGGCTCAGAGAGAGACCCAGTACTTC. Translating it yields CASSLQGAQRETQYF. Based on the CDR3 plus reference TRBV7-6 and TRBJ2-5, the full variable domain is GAGVSQSPRYKVTKRGQDVALRCDPISGHVSLYWYRQALGQGPEFLTYFNYEAQQDKSGLPNDRFSAERPEGSISTLTIQRTEQRDSAMYRCASSLQGAQRETQYFGPGTRLLVL.

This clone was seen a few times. This chain's CDR3 is CASSLQTGTRNQPQHF. CDR3 DNA: TGTGCCAGCAGCCTCCAAACCGGGACAAGGAATCAGCCCCAGCATTTT. The chain carries TRBV7-2 and TRBJ1-5, with D possibly being TRBD1 (6 bases). This CDR3 contains 16 residues. CDR1 and CDR2 (germline): SGHTA, FQGNSA. Trimming took 5 bases from V and 4 from J, leaving 18 bases between them.

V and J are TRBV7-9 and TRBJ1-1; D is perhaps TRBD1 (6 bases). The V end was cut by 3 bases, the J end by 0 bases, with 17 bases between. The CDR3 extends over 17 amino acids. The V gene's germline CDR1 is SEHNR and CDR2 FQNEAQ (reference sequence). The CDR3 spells CASSFTGLTRMNTEAFF. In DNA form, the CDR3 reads TGTGCCAGCAGCTTTACAGGGTTGACCCGTATGAACACTGAAGCTTTCTTT.

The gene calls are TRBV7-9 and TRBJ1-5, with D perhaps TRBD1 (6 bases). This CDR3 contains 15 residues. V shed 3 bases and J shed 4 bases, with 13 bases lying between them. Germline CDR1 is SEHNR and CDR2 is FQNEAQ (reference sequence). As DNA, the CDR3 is TGTGCCAGCAGCTTGGGCCAGGGGATAAATCAGCCCCAGCATTTT. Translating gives CASSLGQGINQPQHF.

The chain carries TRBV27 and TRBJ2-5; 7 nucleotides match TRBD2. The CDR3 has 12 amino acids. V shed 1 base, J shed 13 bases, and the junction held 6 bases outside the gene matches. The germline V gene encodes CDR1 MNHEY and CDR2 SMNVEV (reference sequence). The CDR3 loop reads CASSLLGGEPYF. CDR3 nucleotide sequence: TGTGCCAGCAGTTTATTGGGGGGGGAGCCGTACTTC.

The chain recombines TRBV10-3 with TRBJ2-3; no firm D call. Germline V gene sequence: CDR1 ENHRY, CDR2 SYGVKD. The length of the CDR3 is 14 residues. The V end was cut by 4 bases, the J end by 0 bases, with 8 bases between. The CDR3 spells CAISAQQSTDTQYF. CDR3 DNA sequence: TGTGCCATCAGTGCACAACAGAGCACAGATACGCAGTATTTT.